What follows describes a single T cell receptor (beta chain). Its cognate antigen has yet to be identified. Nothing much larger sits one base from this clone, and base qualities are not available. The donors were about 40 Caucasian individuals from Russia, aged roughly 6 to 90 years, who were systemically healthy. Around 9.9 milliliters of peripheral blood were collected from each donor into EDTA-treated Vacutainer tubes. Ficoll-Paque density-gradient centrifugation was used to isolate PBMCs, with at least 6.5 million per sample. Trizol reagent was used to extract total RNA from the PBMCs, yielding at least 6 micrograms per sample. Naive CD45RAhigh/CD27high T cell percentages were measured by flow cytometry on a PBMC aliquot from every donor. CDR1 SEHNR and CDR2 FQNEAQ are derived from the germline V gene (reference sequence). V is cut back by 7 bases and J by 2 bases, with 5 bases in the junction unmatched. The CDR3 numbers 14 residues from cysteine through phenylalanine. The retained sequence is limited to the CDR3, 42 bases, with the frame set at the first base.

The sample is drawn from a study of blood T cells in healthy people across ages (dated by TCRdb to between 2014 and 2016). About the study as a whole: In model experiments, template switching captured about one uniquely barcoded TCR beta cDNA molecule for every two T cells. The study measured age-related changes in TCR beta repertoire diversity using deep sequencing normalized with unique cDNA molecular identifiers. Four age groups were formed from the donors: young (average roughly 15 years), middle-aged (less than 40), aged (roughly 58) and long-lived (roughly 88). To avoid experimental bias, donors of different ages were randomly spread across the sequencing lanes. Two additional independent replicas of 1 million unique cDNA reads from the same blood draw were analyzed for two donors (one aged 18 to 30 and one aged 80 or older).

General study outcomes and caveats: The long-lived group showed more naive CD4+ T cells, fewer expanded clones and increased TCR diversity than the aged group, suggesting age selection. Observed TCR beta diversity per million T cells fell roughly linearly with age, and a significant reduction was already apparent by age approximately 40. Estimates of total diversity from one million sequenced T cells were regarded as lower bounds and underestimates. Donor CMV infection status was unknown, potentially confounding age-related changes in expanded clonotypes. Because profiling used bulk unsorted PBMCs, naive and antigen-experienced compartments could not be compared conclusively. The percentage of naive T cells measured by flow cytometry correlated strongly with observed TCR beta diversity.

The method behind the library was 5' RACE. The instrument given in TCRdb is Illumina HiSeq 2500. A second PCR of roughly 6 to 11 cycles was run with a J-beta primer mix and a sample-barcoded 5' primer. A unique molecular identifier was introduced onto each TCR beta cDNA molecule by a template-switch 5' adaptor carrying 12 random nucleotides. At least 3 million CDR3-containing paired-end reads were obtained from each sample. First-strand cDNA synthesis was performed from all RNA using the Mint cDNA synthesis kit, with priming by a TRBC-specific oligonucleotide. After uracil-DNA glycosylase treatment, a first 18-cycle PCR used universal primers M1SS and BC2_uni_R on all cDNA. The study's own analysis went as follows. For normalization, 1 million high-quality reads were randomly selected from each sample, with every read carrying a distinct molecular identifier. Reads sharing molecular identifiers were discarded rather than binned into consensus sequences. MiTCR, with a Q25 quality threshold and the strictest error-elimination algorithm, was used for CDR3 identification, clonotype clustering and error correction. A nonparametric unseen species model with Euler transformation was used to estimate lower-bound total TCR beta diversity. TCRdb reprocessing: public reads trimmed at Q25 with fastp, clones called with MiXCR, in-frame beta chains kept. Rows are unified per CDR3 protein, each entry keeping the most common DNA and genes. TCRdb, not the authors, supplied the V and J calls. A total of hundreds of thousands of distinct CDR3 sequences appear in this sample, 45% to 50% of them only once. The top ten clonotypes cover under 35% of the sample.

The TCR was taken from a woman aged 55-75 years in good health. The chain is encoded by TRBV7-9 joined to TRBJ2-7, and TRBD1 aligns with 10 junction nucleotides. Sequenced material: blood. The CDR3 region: CASTVGQGAYEQYF. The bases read TGTGCCAGCACCGTAGGACAGGGGGCCTACGAGCAGTACTTC.